What follows are 21 T cell receptor beta chains derived from one specimen sequenced in a study of cytomegalovirus exposure and HLA in healthy donors listed by TCRdb under 2017. Libraries were built with the immunoSEQ multiplex PCR assay. TCRdb holds this immuneACCESS table with in-frame rearrangements only. Some clones are missing; in checked studies, unresolved V genes explain under half, and the rest has no known cause. The sample table shows 150,000 to 200,000 clones, and around nine tenths are seen once. About 2.5% of the sample belongs to the ten largest clones. Sequencing was carried out using PBMCs. The receptors were sampled from a young man in good health and CMV-seropositive.

V usage is TRBV19 and J usage is TRBJ2-5, with D possibly TRBD2 on 5 matching bases. V lost 9 bases and J lost 1, with 12 bases in between. Germline CDR1 reads LNHDA; CDR2 reads SQIVND (reference sequence). This CDR3 is 13 amino acids long. CDR3 nucleotide sequence: TGTGCCAGCGGAGGTGATATCCAAGAGACCCAGTACTTC. It encodes CASGGDIQETQYF. The full variable domain, in which reference TRBV19 and TRBJ2-5 provide the parts outside the CDR3, is DGGITQSPKYLFRKEGQNVTLSCEQNLNHDAMYWYRQDPGQGLRLIYYSQIVNDFQKGDIAEGYSVSREKKESFPLTVTSAQKNPTAFYLCASGGDIQETQYFGPGTRLLVL.

The chain has TRBV10-3 and TRBJ1-1; 7 bases align to TRBD1. The CDR3 is 15 amino acids. Germline V gives CDR1 ENHRY, CDR2 SYGVKD. Losses at the gene ends were 4 bases for V and 4 bases for J; bases not matched to a gene: 9. The CDR3 reads CAISGITGDGTEAFF. CDR3 sequence (DNA): TGTGCCATCAGTGGCATAACAGGGGATGGCACTGAAGCTTTCTTT.

This rearrangement joins TRBV2 to TRBJ1-5; a weak D match, TRBD1 (6 bases). V gave up 6 bases and J gave up 0 bases, with 12 bases separating them. Germline V gene sequence: CDR1 SNHLY, CDR2 FYNNEI. The CDR3 covers 15 residues. This chain's CDR3 is CASRMTGHSNQPQHF. The CDR3 region has the DNA TGTGCCAGCAGGATGACAGGACATAGCAATCAGCCCCAGCATTTT.

The rearrangement joins TRBV9 to TRBJ2-3; no clear D. V dropped 0 bases and J dropped 5 bases, with 10 bases sitting between them. Per the germline V gene, CDR1 is SGDLS and CDR2 is YYNGEE. This CDR3 is built from 14 residues. The CDR3 spells CASSVDGIGDTQYF. The CDR3 nucleotides read TGTGCCAGCAGCGTAGATGGTATCGGAGATACGCAGTATTTT.

The V call is TRBV7-2, the J call TRBJ2-2; D might be TRBD2 (6 bases). V was shortened by 5 bases and J by 6 bases, with 10 bases between the two germline ends. The CDR3 has 13 residues. CDR1 SGHTA and CDR2 FQGNSA come from the germline V gene. The DNA for the CDR3 is TGTGCCAGCAGCCGGGGGTGGGCCGGGGAGCTGTTTTTT. Amino acid sequence: CASSRGWAGELFF. The whole variable domain, remainder taken from reference TRBV7-2 and TRBJ2-2, is GAGVSQSPSNKVTEKGKDVELRCDPISGHTALYWYRQSLGQGLEFLIYFQGNSAPDKSGLPSDRFSAERTGGSVSTLTIQRTQQEDSAVYLCASSRGWAGELFFGEGSRLTVL.

The chain couples TRBV28 to TRBJ2-7, with TRBD1 identical over 7 bases. The CDR3 is 13 amino acids. V shed 6 bases, J shed 2 bases, and the junction held 4 bases outside the gene matches. Looked up from germline, CDR1 is MDHEN and CDR2 is SYDVKM. In DNA, the CDR3 is TGTGCCAGCAGCAAAGGGGGCCCCTACGAGCAGTACTTC. Encoded protein: CASSKGGPYEQYF.

This clone was observed a single time. CDR3 sequence reads: CASSSPGGRAYEQYF. As DNA, the CDR3 is TGTGCCAGCAGTTCCCCGGGAGGGAGGGCCTACGAGCAGTACTTC. This chain joins TRBV6-5 and TRBJ2-7, with 8 bases fitting TRBD2. Germline assignment: CDR1 MNHEY and CDR2 SVGAGI. Trimming took 4 bases from V and 2 from J; bases not matched to a gene: 7. The CDR3 runs 15 residues.

This chain uses TRBV2 with TRBJ2-2, with TRBD1 identical over 8 bases. Unmatched junction bases numbered 7, after V lost 7 bases and J lost 3 bases. CDR3 size: 15 residues. Germline-derived CDR1 and CDR2 are SNHLY and FYNNEI. The CDR3 nucleotides read TGTGCCAGCAATGGCCTCAGGGGGCACACCGGGGAGCTGTTTTTT. Its translation is CASNGLRGHTGELFF.

The chain employs TRBV18 and TRBJ1-2, with D perhaps matching TRBD1 (5 bases). Trimming pared 2 bases from V and 7 bases from J, leaving 17 bases between. Per the germline V gene, CDR1 is KGHSH and CDR2 is LQKENI. This CDR3 contains 15 residues. CDR3 in DNA: TGTGCCAGCTCACCAAGTGTCCAGGGAATCCTTGGCTACACCTTC. Its protein is CASSPSVQGILGYTF.

The chain is built from TRBV10-3 and TRBJ1-1, with 8 nucleotides matching TRBD1. V lost 4 bases to trimming and J lost 5 bases; unmatched junction nucleotides: 12. This CDR3 contains 16 residues. Germline V gene sequence: CDR1 ENHRY, CDR2 SYGVKD. CDR3: CAISAGQGLRGTEAFF. The CDR3 bases are TGTGCCATCAGTGCCGGACAGGGTTTAAGGGGAACTGAAGCTTTCTTT.

This clone was detected only a few times. Here the CDR3 DNA reads TGTGCCAGCAGCTCGACTAGCGGGGGGAACACCGGGGAGCTGTTTTTT. It translates to CASSSTSGGNTGELFF. The V and J genes are TRBV7-9 and TRBJ2-2, with 12 bases that match TRBD2. The CDR3 is made up of 16 amino acids. From germline, CDR1 is SEHNR and CDR2 FQNEAQ (reference sequence). Germline trimming cut 4 bases from V and 1 base from J; bases unmatched to any gene: 1.

This clone was seen a single time. The chain links TRBV7-8 to TRBJ2-7; 8 positions agree with TRBD2. The V segment lost 0 bases and the J segment 3 bases; nucleotides outside the gene matches: 1. Germline loops: CDR1 SGHVS, CDR2 FQNEAQ. The CDR3 loop spans 14 amino acids. CDR3 sequence (DNA): TGTGCCAGCAGCTTAGCGCGGGAGGACTACGAGCAGTACTTC. It codes for CASSLAREDYEQYF.

This clone has just a few counts. This chain uses TRBV15 with TRBJ2-7; perhaps TRBD2 as D (7 bases). The CDR3 has 16 amino acids. V lost 0 bases to trimming and J lost 0 bases, with 12 bases between them. CDR1 is LNHNV, CDR2 YYDKDF, per germline (reference sequence). The CDR3 is CATSRDRGGGSYEQYF. The CDR3 DNA reads TGTGCCACCAGCAGAGATCGGGGAGGGGGCTCCTACGAGCAGTACTTC. Full variable domain (remainder filled in from reference TRBV15 and TRBJ2-7): DAMVIQNPRYQVTQFGKPVTLSCSQTLNHNVMYWYQQKSSQAPKLLFHYYDKDFNNEADTPDNFQSRRPNTSFCFLDIRSPGLGDTAMYLCATSRDRGGGSYEQYFGPGTRLTVT.

The sample holds one count of this clone. This rearrangement joins TRBV10-3 to TRBJ1-3, with a weak D call TRBD1 (6 bases). Trimming took 8 bases from V and 3 from J, leaving 11 bases between them. CDR1 and CDR2 from the germline V gene are ENHRY and SYGVKD. This CDR3 is built from 13 residues. This CDR3 is CAIQGNGGNTIYF. The CDR3 bases are TGTGCCATCCAGGGGAATGGTGGAAACACCATATATTTT.

The chain recombines TRBV6-1 with TRBJ1-5; the D gene is possibly TRBD1 (6 bases). CDR1 is MNHNS, CDR2 SASEGT, per germline. CDR3 length equals 15 residues. The V end lost 6 bases, the J end lost 5 bases, and 17 bases lay between the germline ends. CDR3 nucleotides: TGTGCCAGCAGGCCACCGGGACAAGATTATCAGCCCCAGCATTTT. This gives the protein CASRPPGQDYQPQHF.

J is TRBJ2-5 and V is TRBV5-3; TRBD2 matches 8 bases. TRBV5-3 is filed as an ORF, its function uncertain. V was pared by 3 bases and J by 4 bases, with 11 bases of the junction left unmatched. This CDR3 spans 16 amino acids. Here the CDR3 reads CARSWTSFDSGETQYF. DNA for the CDR3: TGTGCCAGAAGCTGGACTAGCTTCGACTCGGGAGAGACCCAGTACTTC.

This chain uses TRBV5-1 with TRBJ2-7; tentative D call: TRBD1 (7 bases). Germline V gene lookup returns CDR1 SGHRS and CDR2 YFSETQ. The CDR3 has 19 residues. V was shortened by 4 bases and J by 2 bases, with 28 bases between the two germline ends. The CDR3 DNA reads TGCGCCAGCAGCCTTGACCAGGAGGGGGCGCATTTTTCCCCCTACGAGCAGTACTTC. Amino acids: CASSLDQEGAHFSPYEQYF. Full variable domain (remainder filled in from reference TRBV5-1 and TRBJ2-7): KAGVTQTPRYLIKTRGQQVTLSCSPISGHRSVSWYQQTPGQGLQFLFEYFSETQRNKGNFPGRFSGRQFSNSRSEMNVSTLELGDSALYLCASSLDQEGAHFSPYEQYFGPGTRLTVT.

The chain recombines TRBV4-1 with TRBJ1-1; 7 bases agree with TRBD1. Trimming cost V 4 bases and J 7 bases; bases outside gene matches: 9. The CDR3 totals 14 residues. The germline V gene has CDR1 MGHRA and CDR2 YSYEKL. The CDR3 DNA reads as TGCGCCAGCAGCCGAGGGACAGAAGGCTTTGAAGCTTTCTTT. It is translated as CASSRGTEGFEAFF.

This sequence joins TRBV5-6 and TRBJ2-2; 9 bases fit TRBD1. Germline-derived CDR1 and CDR2 are SGHDT and YYEEEE. V lost 4 bases, J lost 2 bases, and 3 bases stayed unmatched. This CDR3 is 15 amino acids long. The CDR3 DNA follows: TGTGCCAGCAGCGGGACAGGGCAAAACACCGGGGAGCTGTTTTTT. Amino acids: CASSGTGQNTGELFF.

The chain joins TRBV7-3 to TRBJ2-3; 9 positions agree with TRBD2. Germline V CDR1 and CDR2: SGHTA, FQGTGA. V was clipped by 4 bases and J by 2 bases; unmatched bases: 7. The CDR3 has 16 amino acids. In nucleotides, the CDR3 is TGTGCCAGCAGCTCGGGGACTAGCAGATACACAGATACGCAGTATTTT. This codes for CASSSGTSRYTDTQYF. Filled out from reference TRBV7-3 and TRBJ2-3, the complete variable domain reads GAGVSQTPSNKVTEKGKYVELRCDPISGHTALYWYRQSLGQGPEFLIYFQGTGAADDSGLPNDRFFAVRPEGSVSTLKIQRTERGDSAVYLCASSSGTSRYTDTQYFGPGTRLTVL.

The genes are TRBV29-1 and TRBJ2-3; TRBD2 matches 10 bases. This CDR3 has 18 amino acids. V lost 5 bases, J lost 1 base, and 15 bases stayed unmatched. The germline CDR1 and CDR2 sequences are SQVTM and ANQGSEA. The CDR3 bases are TGCAGCGTTACCCAGGGGCTAGCGGGAGTCGGGGGCACAGATACGCAGTATTTT. Amino acids: CSVTQGLAGVGGTDTQYF.